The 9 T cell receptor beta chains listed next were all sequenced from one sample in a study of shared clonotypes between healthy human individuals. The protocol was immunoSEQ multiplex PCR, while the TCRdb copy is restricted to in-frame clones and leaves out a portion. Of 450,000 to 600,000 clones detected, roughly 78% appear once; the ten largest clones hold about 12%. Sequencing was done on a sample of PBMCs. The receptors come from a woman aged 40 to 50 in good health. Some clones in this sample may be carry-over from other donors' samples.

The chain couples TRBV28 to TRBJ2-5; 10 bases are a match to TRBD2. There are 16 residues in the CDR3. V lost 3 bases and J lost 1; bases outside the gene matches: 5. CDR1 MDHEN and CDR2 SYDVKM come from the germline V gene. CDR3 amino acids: CASSFRLAGVQETQYF. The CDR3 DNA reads TGTGCCAGCAGTTTCCGGCTAGCGGGAGTCCAAGAGACCCAGTACTTC.

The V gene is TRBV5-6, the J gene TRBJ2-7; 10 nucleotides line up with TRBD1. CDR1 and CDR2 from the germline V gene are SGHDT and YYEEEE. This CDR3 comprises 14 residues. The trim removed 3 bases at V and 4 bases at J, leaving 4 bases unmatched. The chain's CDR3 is CASSSRQGAYEQYF. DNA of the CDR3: TGTGCCAGCAGCTCGCGACAGGGGGCTTACGAGCAGTACTTC.

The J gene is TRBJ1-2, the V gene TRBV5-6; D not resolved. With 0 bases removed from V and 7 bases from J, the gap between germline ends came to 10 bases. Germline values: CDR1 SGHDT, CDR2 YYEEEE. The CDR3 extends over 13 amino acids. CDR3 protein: CASSLGHQVGYTF. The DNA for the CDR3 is TGTGCCAGCAGCTTGGGCCATCAGGTTGGCTACACCTTC.

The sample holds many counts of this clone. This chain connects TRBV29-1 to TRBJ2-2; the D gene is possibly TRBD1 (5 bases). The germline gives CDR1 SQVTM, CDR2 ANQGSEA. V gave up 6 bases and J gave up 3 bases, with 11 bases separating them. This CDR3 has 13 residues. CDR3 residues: CSVGPGHTGELFF. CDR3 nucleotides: TGCAGCGTGGGGCCAGGGCACACCGGGGAGCTGTTTTTT.

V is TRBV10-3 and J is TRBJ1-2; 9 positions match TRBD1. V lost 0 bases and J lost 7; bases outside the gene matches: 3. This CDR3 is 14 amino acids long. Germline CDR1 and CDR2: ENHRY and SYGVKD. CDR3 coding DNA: TGTGCCATCAGTGAGTCGAACAGGGGGCCTGGCTACACCTTC. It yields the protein CAISESNRGPGYTF.

For the CDR3, the DNA is TGTGCCAGCAGAAGCGCCGGGACTAGCGCACACAATGAGCAGTTCTTC. Translated, it gives CASRSAGTSAHNEQFF. The chain joins TRBV6-4 to TRBJ2-1; 10 positions agree with TRBD2. Per the germline V gene, CDR1 is MRHNA and CDR2 is SNTAGT. V was clipped by 6 bases and J by 5 bases; unmatched bases: 10. This CDR3 has 16 residues.

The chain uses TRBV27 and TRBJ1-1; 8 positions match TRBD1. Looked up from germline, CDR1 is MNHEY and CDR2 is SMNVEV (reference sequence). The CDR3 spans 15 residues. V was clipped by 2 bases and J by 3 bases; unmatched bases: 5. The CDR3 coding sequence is TGTGCCAGCAGTTTACGTCAGGGGGCAGACACTGAAGCTTTCTTT. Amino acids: CASSLRQGADTEAFF.

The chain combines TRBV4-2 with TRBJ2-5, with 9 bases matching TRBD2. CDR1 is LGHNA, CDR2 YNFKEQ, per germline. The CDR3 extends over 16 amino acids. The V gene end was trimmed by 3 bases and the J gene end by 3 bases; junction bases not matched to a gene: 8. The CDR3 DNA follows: TGTGCCAGCAGCCAGCGGGGGGGGCTAGCGGAAGAGACCCAGTACTTC. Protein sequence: CASSQRGGLAEETQYF.

The CDR3 loop is CASSLVAEPQHF. CDR3 coding DNA: TGTGCCAGCAGCTTAGTGGCGGAGCCCCAGCATTTT. V gene TRBV7-2 combines with J gene TRBJ1-5; D gene unclear. Germline CDR1 reads SGHTA; CDR2 reads FQGNSA. The CDR3 loop spans 12 amino acids. With 1 base removed from V and 8 bases from J, the gap between germline ends came to 6 bases.